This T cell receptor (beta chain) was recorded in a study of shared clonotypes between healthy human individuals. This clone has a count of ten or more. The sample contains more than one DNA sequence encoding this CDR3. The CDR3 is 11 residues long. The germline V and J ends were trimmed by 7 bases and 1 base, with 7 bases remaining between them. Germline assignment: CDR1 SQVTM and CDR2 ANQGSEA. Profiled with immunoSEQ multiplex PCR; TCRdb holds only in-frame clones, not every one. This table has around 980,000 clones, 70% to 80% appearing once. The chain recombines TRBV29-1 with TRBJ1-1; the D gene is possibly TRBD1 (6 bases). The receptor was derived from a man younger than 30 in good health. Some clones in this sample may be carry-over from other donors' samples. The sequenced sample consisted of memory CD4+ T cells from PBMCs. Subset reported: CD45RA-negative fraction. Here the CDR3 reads CSGTENTEAFF. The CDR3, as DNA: TGCAGCGGGACAGAGAACACTGAAGCTTTCTTT.